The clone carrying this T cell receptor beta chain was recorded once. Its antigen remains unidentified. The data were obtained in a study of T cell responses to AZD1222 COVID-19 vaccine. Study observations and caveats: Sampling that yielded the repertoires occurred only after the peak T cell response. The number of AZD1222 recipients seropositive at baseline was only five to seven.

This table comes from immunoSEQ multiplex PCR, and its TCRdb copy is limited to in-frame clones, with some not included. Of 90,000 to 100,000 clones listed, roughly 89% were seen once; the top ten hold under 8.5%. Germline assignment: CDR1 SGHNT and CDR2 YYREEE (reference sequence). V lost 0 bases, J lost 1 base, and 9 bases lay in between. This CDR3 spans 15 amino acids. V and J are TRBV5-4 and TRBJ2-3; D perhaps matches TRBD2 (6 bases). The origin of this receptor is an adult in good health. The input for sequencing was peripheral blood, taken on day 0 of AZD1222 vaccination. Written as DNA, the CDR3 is TGTGCCAGCAGCTTGGCGGGAGCCCGCACAGATACGCAGTATTTT. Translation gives CASSLAGARTDTQYF.